The 30 T cell receptor beta chains listed next were all sequenced from one sample in a study of graft-versus-host responses after intestinal transplantation. Assay: immunoSEQ multiplex PCR; the TCRdb copy retains only in-frame clones and omits some. The data hold roughly 85,000 clones, with 80% to 95% observed a single time. Their antigen targets remain unknown. The sequencing here drew on unstimulated CD8+ T cells sorted from spleen or lymph node cells, taken before transplant. Source of these receptors: a human donor who was the organ donor for an intestinal transplant.

CDR3 residues: CASSQGAGYEQYF. The CDR3 DNA is TGCGCCAGCAGCCAAGGGGCGGGCTACGAGCAGTACTTC. The V gene is TRBV4-1, the J gene TRBJ2-5; D is possibly TRBD2 (5 bases). The J call may not be correct, given that the DNA end is closer to TRBJ2-7. The CDR3 totals 13 residues. Germline V lookup: CDR1 MGHRA, CDR2 YSYEKL.

This chain joins TRBV7-9 and TRBJ2-1; 7 bases fit TRBD2. Germline CDR1 is SEHNR and CDR2 is FQNEAQ (reference sequence). This CDR3 spans 15 amino acids. V shed 5 bases and J 6 bases; nucleotides not matched to a gene: 10. The CDR3 loop is CASSPPGTNLNEQFF. For the CDR3, the DNA is TGTGCCAGCAGCCCTCCCGGGACTAACCTCAATGAGCAGTTCTTC.

J is TRBJ1-2 and V is TRBV21-1; the table gives TRBD1 as D, unverified against the DNA. TRBV21-1 is a documented pseudogene. The CDR3 totals 15 residues. The DNA for the CDR3 is TGTGCCAGCAGCGTTCACAGGGTGGGTATCTATGGCTACACCTTC. It is translated as CASSVHRVGIYGYTF.

CDR3 DNA: TGTGCCAGCAGCTTGTTTCTAGGGGGCACCGGGGAGCTGTTTTTT. Encoded protein: CASSLFLGGTGELFF. The chain recombines TRBV5-5 with TRBJ2-2; D is perhaps TRBD1 (6 bases). Trimming shortened V by 1 base and J by 4 bases, and 11 bases separated the two germline ends. There are 15 residues in the CDR3. Germline CDR1 is SGHKS and CDR2 is YYEKEE (reference sequence).

The chain links TRBV14 to TRBJ2-2; D gene uncertain. The CDR3 runs 12 residues. Trimming cost V 2 bases and J 6 bases, with 4 bases left between them. CDR1 is SGHDN and CDR2 is FVKESK in the germline V gene. The CDR3 DNA reads TGTGCCAGCAGCCAAAACCCCGGGGAGCTGTTTTTT. It codes for CASSQNPGELFF.

This chain joins TRBV21-1 and TRBJ2-3; TRBD1, the table's D call, was not compared with the DNA. TRBV21-1 is deemed a pseudogene. CDR3 size: 13 residues. The CDR3 coding sequence is TGTGCCAGCAGCGGGCGCCACACAGATACGCAGTATTTT. Amino acids: CASSGRHTDTQYF.

The rearrangement joins TRBV4-1 to TRBJ1-1, with 7 bases that match TRBD1. The germline V gene encodes CDR1 MGHRA and CDR2 YSYEKL. This CDR3 contains 17 residues. The ends lost 7 bases at V and 3 bases at J; junction bases unmatched: 17. The CDR3 reads CASKRGLDLREDTEAFF. CDR3 in DNA: TGCGCCAGCAAGAGGGGGCTGGACCTCCGAGAGGACACTGAAGCTTTCTTT.

This rearrangement joins TRBV11-3 to TRBJ2-7; 7 bases map to TRBD1. Germline values: CDR1 SGHNT, CDR2 YENEEA. This CDR3 spans 15 amino acids. V lost 2 bases to trimming and J lost 2 bases; unmatched junction nucleotides: 6. This chain's CDR3 is CASSLRAGGTYEQYF. DNA for the CDR3: TGTGCCAGCAGCTTACGCGCAGGGGGTACCTACGAGCAGTACTTC.

The rearrangement joins TRBV9 to TRBJ1-1, with D maybe TRBD1 (5 bases). The CDR3 length is 16 residues. V shed 3 bases and J shed 0 bases, with 15 bases lying between them. Germline V lookup: CDR1 SGDLS, CDR2 YYNGEE. The CDR3 DNA follows: TGTGCCAGCAGCGGATCAGGGTTTTCGATGAACACTGAAGCTTTCTTT. This sequence encodes CASSGSGFSMNTEAFF.

The chain carries TRBV4-1 and TRBJ2-7, with a weak D call TRBD2 (6 bases). CDR3 length: 19 amino acids. The germline CDR1 and CDR2 sequences are MGHRA and YSYEKL. V lost 1 base to trimming and J lost 0 bases, with 22 bases between them. CDR3 in DNA: TGCGCCAGCAGCCAAGCCGCCGCCGGCGGGGCAGGGAACTCCTACGAGCAGTACTTC. Translation: CASSQAAAGGAGNSYEQYF.

In this sample, this clone turned up once. The chain couples TRBV29-1 to TRBJ2-7, with D perhaps matching TRBD1 or TRBD2 (5 bases each). Looked up from germline, CDR1 is SQVTM and CDR2 is ANQGSEA. The CDR3 sequence is 12 residues long. Between the trimmed V and J ends, which lost 6 bases and 7 bases, there was a span of 16 bases. The CDR3 DNA reads as TGCAGCGTGGCGTTGCCGGGGCGGGAGCAGTACTTC. Amino acids: CSVALPGREQYF.

The CDR3 here is CASSQEAGYNSPLHF. The CDR3 coding sequence is TGCGCCAGCAGCCAAGAGGCAGGGTATAATTCACCCCTCCACTTT. This chain uses TRBV4-1 with TRBJ1-6; D may be TRBD1 (5 bases). Trimming cost V 0 bases and J 4 bases, with 7 bases left between them. This CDR3 contains 15 residues. Germline V lookup: CDR1 MGHRA, CDR2 YSYEKL.

This clone has just one count. This chain connects TRBV28 to TRBJ2-3, with TRBD1 identical over 12 bases. After removal of 8 bases from V and 4 bases from J, the junction contained 4 bases not matched to a gene. The V gene's germline CDR1 is MDHEN and CDR2 SYDVKM. There are 14 residues in the CDR3. Here the CDR3 DNA reads TGTGCCAGCCTAGGGACAGGGGGCGCAGATACGCAGTATTTT. It yields the protein CASLGTGGADTQYF.

The chain recombines TRBV6-5 with TRBJ1-1; no clear D gene. The CDR3 sequence is 12 residues long. Looked up from germline, CDR1 is MNHEY and CDR2 is SVGAGI. V was clipped by 8 bases and J by 5 bases, with 12 bases between them. The CDR3 bases are TGTGCCAGCGGTATTTTTGGGACTGAAGCTTTCTTT. Protein sequence: CASGIFGTEAFF.

This chain links TRBV7-6 with TRBJ2-7; 8 bases match TRBD1. This CDR3 has 18 amino acids. Germline-derived CDR1 and CDR2 are SGHVS and FNYEAQ. V lost 2 bases to trimming and J lost 4 bases; unmatched junction nucleotides: 16. In DNA form, the CDR3 reads TGTGCCAGCAGCTTAAGTGGGACAGGACAGATGGGGGATTACGAGCAGTACTTC. This sequence encodes CASSLSGTGQMGDYEQYF.

The chain is built from TRBV6-5 and TRBJ2-7; 8 positions match TRBD2. This CDR3 contains 14 residues. The V gene end was trimmed by 3 bases and the J gene end by 2 bases; junction bases not matched to a gene: 3. Germline loops: CDR1 MNHEY, CDR2 SVGAGI. The CDR3 sequence: CASSYVGGAYEQYF. CDR3 in DNA: TGTGCCAGCAGTTATGTCGGGGGGGCCTACGAGCAGTACTTC.

This clone counts as medium-sized (0.01 to 0.1%). Here the CDR3 reads CASSQTNTEAFF. CDR3 nucleotide sequence: TGTGCCAGCAGCCAGACAAACACTGAAGCTTTCTTT. The chain combines TRBV5-6 with TRBJ1-1; D not certain. CDR3 length: 12 residues. Per germline, CDR1 SGHDT and CDR2 YYEEEE. V gave up 4 bases and J gave up 2 bases, with 6 bases separating them.

This clone appeared once. The rearrangement links TRBV18 to TRBJ2-7, with no clear D. CDR3 length: 14 amino acids. The V end was cut by 6 bases, the J end by 3 bases, with 15 bases between. Germline V gives CDR1 KGHSH, CDR2 LQKENI. This CDR3 reads CASSHSGADYEQYF. In DNA form, the CDR3 reads TGTGCCAGCTCCCATTCAGGCGCTGACTACGAGCAGTACTTC.

This clone was recorded only once. The V call is TRBV7-6, the J call TRBJ2-2; 9 positions agree with TRBD1. Losses at the gene ends were 2 bases for V and 5 bases for J; bases not matched to a gene: 3. CDR3 length: 15 amino acids. The germline V gene encodes CDR1 SGHVS and CDR2 FNYEAQ. Here the CDR3 reads CASSLTGGPTGELFF. In DNA form, the CDR3 reads TGTGCCAGCAGCTTAACAGGGGGCCCAACCGGGGAGCTGTTTTTT.

The rearrangement joins TRBV5-1 to TRBJ2-7; TRBD2 aligns across 8 bases. This CDR3 contains 16 residues. The J segment lost 9 bases and the V segment lost 4 bases, leaving 18 bases of the junction unmatched. The germline gives CDR1 SGHRS, CDR2 YFSETQ. CDR3 sequence: CASSLEGQREKVWQYF. CDR3 in DNA: TGCGCCAGCAGCCTAGAGGGCCAGCGGGAGAAGGTTTGGCAGTACTTC. The entire variable domain, with the rest obtained from reference TRBV5-1 and TRBJ2-7, is as follows: KAGVTQTPRYLIKTRGQQVTLSCSPISGHRSVSWYQQTPGQGLQFLFEYFSETQRNKGNFPGRFSGRQFSNSRSEMNVSTLELGDSALYLCASSLEGQREKVWQYFGPGTRLTVT.

The V call is TRBV10-3, the J call TRBJ2-3; 7 bases fit TRBD1. CDR1 and CDR2 from the germline V gene are ENHRY and SYGVKD. CDR3 length: 16 amino acids. The V segment lost 3 bases and the J segment 2 bases; nucleotides outside the gene matches: 8. The CDR3 DNA reads as TGTGCCATCAGTGACTCACAGGGGTCAATCACAGATACGCAGTATTTT. Translated, it gives CAISDSQGSITDTQYF.

V gene TRBV5-1 combines with J gene TRBJ2-5, with D hard to call. From germline, CDR1 is SGHRS and CDR2 YFSETQ. CDR3 length equals 14 residues. V was shortened by 4 bases and J by 5 bases, with 15 bases between the two germline ends. As DNA, the CDR3 is TGCGCCAGCAGCCCGTTGGGTATGGGGGAGACCCAGTACTTC. Its protein product is CASSPLGMGETQYF.

The chain couples TRBV30 to TRBJ2-3; TRBD2 matches at 8 bases. This CDR3 is 16 amino acids long. Unmatched junction bases numbered 7, after V lost 1 base and J lost 1 base. In germline, CDR1 is GTSNPN, CDR2 SVGIG (reference sequence). Here the CDR3 DNA reads TGTGCCTGGAGTGGAAGACGGGAGGGGTGCACAGATACGCAGTATTTT. Its translation is CAWSGRREGCTDTQYF.

The J gene is TRBJ1-2, the V gene TRBV6-1; TRBD1 might be the D (5 bases). Per germline, CDR1 MNHNS and CDR2 SASEGT. V lost 2 bases and J 3 bases, leaving 22 bases between the germline ends. CDR3 length: 18 residues. For the CDR3, the DNA is TGTGCCAGCAGTGAACTGTGGGGTGCGGGGGATGCGGACTATGGCTACACCTTC. Translated, it gives CASSELWGAGDADYGYTF.

This chain joins TRBV2 and TRBJ1-1; D is ambiguous. CDR3 length: 15 amino acids. Germline CDR1 reads SNHLY; CDR2 reads FYNNEI. The ends were cut back, 3 bases at V and 2 bases at J, with 13 bases in the middle. DNA for the CDR3: TGTGCCAGCAGTGATAAGACGAATGAAAACACTGAAGCTTTCTTT. It specifies CASSDKTNENTEAFF.

The chain has TRBV27 and TRBJ1-1; D is unclear. This CDR3 is built from 14 residues. Trimming shortened V by 1 base and J by 4 bases, and 10 bases separated the two germline ends. CDR1 and CDR2 from the germline V gene are MNHEY and SMNVEV (reference sequence). The CDR3 DNA reads as TGTGCCAGCAGTTTATGGACGGGAAGCACTGAAGCTTTCTTT. This translates into CASSLWTGSTEAFF.

The gene calls are TRBV10-2 and TRBJ1-3; 9 bases align to TRBD1. V gave up 2 bases and J gave up 4 bases; unmatched junction bases: 21. The CDR3 spans 21 residues. Germline V CDR1 and CDR2: WSHSY, SAAADI. CDR3 in DNA: TGCGCCAGCAGTGAGAGGCGGTTTGGGACAGGGAGCCTAGGGTCCGGAAACACCATATATTTT. Protein sequence: CASSERRFGTGSLGSGNTIYF.

V is TRBV10-2 and J is TRBJ1-2; D unresolved. The CDR3 has 16 amino acids. Trimming left V 2 bases short and J 2 bases short, with 15 bases between. CDR1 is WSHSY, CDR2 SAAADI, per germline. CDR3: CASSETQSGANYGYTF. In DNA, the CDR3 is TGCGCCAGCAGTGAGACGCAGAGCGGAGCAAACTATGGCTACACCTTC.

The J gene is TRBJ1-2, the V gene TRBV4-1; TRBD1 agrees at 7 bases. V gave up 4 bases and J gave up 4 bases; unmatched junction bases: 12. Germline CDR1 and CDR2: MGHRA and YSYEKL. This CDR3 region has 16 residues. CDR3 sequence (DNA): TGCGCCAGCAGCCCCGCCGAATGGGGACAGAGCTATGGCTACACCTTC. It translates to CASSPAEWGQSYGYTF.

The V gene is TRBV6-5, the J gene TRBJ2-1, with 9 bases fitting TRBD1. The V gene's germline CDR1 is MNHEY and CDR2 SVGAGI. The CDR3 has 14 amino acids. The V and J ends lost 6 bases and 2 bases, in that order; junction bases with no gene match: 2. CDR3 sequence: CASSRDRAYNEQFF. The CDR3 nucleotides read TGTGCCAGCAGCCGGGACAGGGCCTACAATGAGCAGTTCTTC.